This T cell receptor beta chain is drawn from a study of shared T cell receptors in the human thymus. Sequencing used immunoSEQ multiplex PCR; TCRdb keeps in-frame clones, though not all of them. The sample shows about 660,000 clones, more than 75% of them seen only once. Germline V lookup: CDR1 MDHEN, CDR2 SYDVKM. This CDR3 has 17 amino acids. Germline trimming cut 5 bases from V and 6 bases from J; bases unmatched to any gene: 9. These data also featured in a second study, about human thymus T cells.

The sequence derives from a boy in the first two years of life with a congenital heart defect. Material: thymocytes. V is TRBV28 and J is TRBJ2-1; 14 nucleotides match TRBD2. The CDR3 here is CASSPRLAGGQCNEQFF. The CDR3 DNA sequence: TGTGCCAGCAGTCCGCGACTAGCGGGAGGGCAGTGCAATGAGCAGTTCTTC.